This T cell receptor beta chain was captured by sequencing in a study of regulatory dendritic cells for organ transplantation. Clones were read by immunoSEQ multiplex PCR, and TCRdb kept only the in-frame ones, dropping some. The repertoire holds under 4,500 clones, with around three fifths as singletons. Allogeneic regulatory or mature dendritic cells were co-cultured for 4 to 6 days with CFSE-labeled sorted T cells at 1:10. As to this clone: Its antigen is unidentified.

Germline CDR1 is SGHDT and CDR2 is YYEEEE. This CDR3 is 14 amino acids long. Trimming stripped 0 bases from V and 5 bases from J, with 11 bases between. The rearrangement uses TRBV5-6 and TRBJ1-1, with a possible D match to TRBD1 (5 bases). This receptor was obtained from a human donor in good health. The sample was memory CD8+ T cells from blood cultured with regulatory dendritic cells. Subset reported: CD45RO+ memory T cells. The CDR3 region has the DNA TGTGCCAGCAGCTTGGCAGGCAGGGAAACTGAAGCTTTCTTT. Translated: CASSLAGRETEAFF.